This T cell receptor (beta chain) was recorded in a study of cytomegalovirus exposure and HLA in healthy donors. As for the study in general: Counted in an early data release were about 85 million unique TCRs from HLA-typed donors. Findings and caveats of the study: Sequencing likely generated an artifact that appeared as a cluster of highly shared sequence variants. A later analysis associated some 18,000 TCR beta sequences with HLA alleles at a 0.05 false discovery rate. The study put 150 or so TCR beta chains on its list as cytomegalovirus-associated.

The V end was cut by 2 bases, the J end by 2 bases, with 7 bases between. CDR1 SGHRS and CDR2 YFSETQ come from the germline V gene. This CDR3 region has 13 residues. The PCR was carried out with 60 Vbeta primers and 13 Jbeta primers. Libraries were prepared by immunoSEQ multiplex PCR; TCRdb keeps only in-frame clonotypes and omits some of them. The sample table includes about 140,000 clones. As concerns this clone: Its antigen is still unknown.

Material: PBMCs. The receptor was derived from a woman younger than 35 in good health and CMV-seronegative. The V call is TRBV5-1, the J call TRBJ1-1; weak D call: TRBD1 (5 bases). The CDR3 sequence is CASSLGENTEAFF. The CDR3 DNA reads as TGCGCCAGCAGCTTAGGGGAAAACACTGAAGCTTTCTTT.